This T cell receptor beta chain stems from a study of regulatory T cells in long-lasting Graves disease. Study-wide background: Graves' cases, newly diagnosed, had used antithyroid drugs under 3 months.

To make TCR beta libraries, researchers used iRepertoire HTBI primers and Arm-PCR of CDR3 regions. In the original workflow: Identified across the samples were over 50 TRBV segments and roughly 14 TRBJ segments. A single record per CDR3 protein comes from TCRdb applying MiXCR to the multiplex PCR reads. The V and J calls here are based on TCRdb, not the publication. The table shows around 460,000 distinct CDR3 sequences, with about 15% occurring only once. Stated time point: newly diagnosed GD, antithyroid drugs for less than 3 months. The authors made the TCR library using RNA they extracted from PBMCs. The CDR3 length is 15 residues. Germline values: CDR1 SEHNR, CDR2 FQNEAQ (reference sequence). V lost 7 bases, J lost 8 bases, and 21 bases lay in between. This clonotype was observed a handful of times. The same specimen was also included in a second study, on T cells in Graves' hyperthyroidism and ophthalmopathy.

This receptor was obtained from a woman aged 45-59 years with Graves disease. The V and J genes are TRBV7-9 and TRBJ2-1, with D perhaps TRBD1 or TRBD2 (5 bases each). The input for sequencing was peripheral blood mononuclear cells (PBMCs), taken at new diagnosis, from a patient treated with antithyroid drugs. DNA for the CDR3: TGTGCCAGCAACACCGGGACCACTGGAGTCGATGAGCAGTTCTTC. It specifies CASNTGTTGVDEQFF.